Included here is one T cell receptor beta chain sequence, with context. Its antigen is unidentified. This specimen comes from a study of T-cell memory formation after mild COVID-19. Study in general: The study found TCR clusters largely donor specific.

TCRdb reprocessed the 5' RACE reads with MiXCR, giving one entry per CDR3 protein. The sample contains about 400,000 distinct CDR3 sequences, about a sixth of which appear only once. Losses at the gene ends were 0 bases for V and 4 bases for J; bases not matched to a gene: 1. CDR3 size: 14 residues. The V gene's germline CDR1 is MNHEY and CDR2 SVGAGI. Whole-study findings and limits: Prior to infection, memory already included some responding clones, suggesting cross-reactive memory joined. Contracting clones from day 15 to 85 had balanced CD4/CD8; later expanders favoured CD4+.

The source is a man aged 18 to 30 who had mild COVID-19 (a few samples of this study predate the infection). Cell type and time point are not known. The chain couples TRBV6-5 to TRBJ1-2, with 8 bases identical to TRBD1. The specimen sequenced was PBMCs or a T cell subset sorted from them (not recorded which). The CDR3 DNA sequence: TGTGCCAGCAGTTACTCTACAGGGGGCTATGGCTACACCTTC. This codes for CASSYSTGGYGYTF.